The 18 T cell receptor beta chains reported below all come from one sample, sequenced in a study of cytomegalovirus exposure and HLA in healthy donors. Some clones are missing from TCRdb's copy, which holds only in-frame ones; the method was immunoSEQ multiplex PCR. This sample has 57,000 or so clones, with 75% to 95% found just once. Sample: PBMCs. These TCRs come from a woman aged 25 to 39 in good health and CMV-seronegative.

The chain uses TRBV5-1 and TRBJ2-7; 11 bases are shared with TRBD2. V lost 5 bases to trimming and J lost 3 bases; unmatched junction nucleotides: 16. CDR1 and CDR2 from the germline V gene are SGHRS and YFSETQ. The CDR3 consists of 18 residues. In nucleotides, the CDR3 is TGCGCCAGCAGTGACACCGGGACTAGCGGCCCCAGGCGCTACGAGCAGTACTTC. This translates into CASSDTGTSGPRRYEQYF.

The sample holds one count of this clone. The chain links TRBV14 to TRBJ1-2; D unclear. The germline V and J ends were trimmed by 4 bases and 8 bases, with 14 bases remaining between them. Germline lookup yields CDR1 SGHDN and CDR2 FVKESK. The CDR3 totals 13 residues. The CDR3 reads CASSPSAAGGYTF. CDR3 bases: TGTGCCAGCAGCCCCTCGGCGGCGGGGGGCTACACCTTC.

The genes are TRBV5-4 and TRBJ1-1; 8 positions agree with TRBD1. The CDR3 runs to 16 residues. Germline assignment: CDR1 SGHNT and CDR2 YYREEE (reference sequence). V shed 3 bases, J shed 3 bases, and the junction held 10 bases outside the gene matches. As DNA, the CDR3 is TGTGCCAGCAGCTCGGAACAGGGGGGCCCCCACACTGAAGCTTTCTTT. Protein product: CASSSEQGGPHTEAFF.

The chain joins TRBV27 to TRBJ2-2; TRBD1 agrees at 10 bases. CDR1 and CDR2 (germline): MNHEY, SMNVEV (reference sequence). V lost 3 bases to trimming and J lost 6 bases; unmatched junction nucleotides: 4. CDR3 size: 15 residues. The DNA of the CDR3 is TGTGCCAGCAGTTTCGGGGGACAGGGGTCCGGGGAGCTGTTTTTT. Residues: CASSFGGQGSGELFF.

Note on this clone: Other DNA variants within this sample encode the same CDR3. The chain couples TRBV6-1 to TRBJ1-5, with D unclear. V lost 6 bases, J lost 0 bases, and 3 bases lay in between. The CDR3 is 12 amino acids. Per the germline V gene, CDR1 is MNHNS and CDR2 is SASEGT. CDR3 nucleotide sequence: TGTGCCAGCAGCGTTAGCAATCAGCCCCAGCATTTT. Translating it yields CASSVSNQPQHF.

This clone was found a few times. This specimen includes other DNA sequences encoding the same CDR3. The chain employs TRBV7-9 and TRBJ1-2; D remains unclear. The CDR3 has 12 residues. Trimming left V 1 base short and J 6 bases short, with 6 bases between. Germline V gene lookup returns CDR1 SEHNR and CDR2 FQNEAQ (reference sequence). CDR3 coding DNA: TGTGCCAGCAGCTTAGGGAGGGATGGCTACACCTTC. Translated: CASSLGRDGYTF.

The chain combines TRBV10-3 with TRBJ1-2, with TRBD1 matching 8 bases. There are 14 residues in the CDR3. The germline V gene encodes CDR1 ENHRY and CDR2 SYGVKD. V was pared by 6 bases and J by 2 bases, with 5 bases of the junction left unmatched. The CDR3 DNA reads TGTGCCATCAGCCCGGGACAGGTAAACTATGGCTACACCTTC. It is translated as CAISPGQVNYGYTF.

The CDR3 region is CASSLRGSYGYTF. The CDR3 bases are TGTGCCAGCAGCCTCAGGGGCTCATATGGCTACACCTTC. This chain uses TRBV7-2 with TRBJ1-2; perhaps TRBD1 as D (6 bases). With 5 bases removed from V and 5 bases from J, the gap between germline ends came to 12 bases. The CDR3 spans 13 residues. CDR1 is SGHTA and CDR2 is FQGNSA in the germline V gene.

This clone was counted a single time. V is TRBV30 and J is TRBJ1-1; the match to TRBD1 covers 8 bases. CDR3 length: 14 amino acids. Germline values: CDR1 GTSNPN, CDR2 SVGIG (reference sequence). Trimming took 3 bases from V and 3 from J; bases not matched to a gene: 6. The CDR3 spells CAWSPPTGDTEAFF. The CDR3 bases are TGTGCCTGGAGCCCCCCGACAGGGGACACTGAAGCTTTCTTT.

The chain links TRBV7-2 to TRBJ2-7, with 9 bases lining up with TRBD2. The CDR3 loop spans 15 amino acids. The V gene's germline CDR1 is SGHTA and CDR2 FQGNSA. After removal of 5 bases from V and 2 bases from J, the junction contained 7 bases not matched to a gene. CDR3 amino acids: CASSISGSRPYEQYF. DNA of the CDR3: TGTGCCAGCAGCATTAGCGGGAGTCGCCCCTACGAGCAGTACTTC.

The rearrangement uses TRBV7-2 and TRBJ2-7; weak D call: TRBD2 (7 bases). The CDR3 has 15 residues. Trimming left V 4 bases short and J 3 bases short, with 16 bases between. The germline CDR1 and CDR2 sequences are SGHTA and FQGNSA. The CDR3 here is CASSSGGHGFYEQYF. The CDR3 nucleotides are TGTGCCAGCAGCTCCGGGGGGCACGGTTTCTACGAGCAGTACTTC.

This clone was counted a few times. CDR3: CASSSPTSGQETQYF. The DNA of the CDR3 is TGTGCCAGCAGTTCCCCGACTAGCGGCCAAGAGACCCAGTACTTC. The chain recombines TRBV28 with TRBJ2-5; 9 bases are shared with TRBD2. Germline CDR1 and CDR2: MDHEN and SYDVKM. V gave up 4 bases and J gave up 1 base; unmatched junction bases: 4. The CDR3 loop spans 15 amino acids. Together with reference TRBV28 and TRBJ2-5, the CDR3 gives the full variable domain: DVKVTQSSRYLVKRTGEKVFLECVQDMDHENMFWYRQDPGLGLRLIYFSYDVKMKEKGDIPEGYSVSREKKERFSLILESASTNQTSMYLCASSSPTSGQETQYFGPGTRLLVL.

On this clone: As the CDR3 is not closed by the conserved phenylalanine or tryptophan, this likely results from a read error. V and J are TRBV11-2 and TRBJ2-7, with 9 bases fitting TRBD2. Trimming removed 1 base from V and 3 bases from J; junction bases left unmatched: 4. The CDR3 runs 15 residues. Germline CDR1 reads SGHAT; CDR2 reads FQNNGV. This CDR3 is CASSLVPTSGYEQYY. The CDR3 DNA sequence: TGTGCCAGCAGCTTAGTCCCGACTAGCGGCTACGAGCAGTACTAC.

This chain connects TRBV30 to TRBJ1-1; a possible D gene is TRBD1 (5 bases). The CDR3 spans 17 residues. V shed 1 base and J shed 2 bases, with 20 bases lying between them. Germline V gene data show CDR1 as GTSNPN and CDR2 as SVGIG (reference sequence). The CDR3 DNA sequence: TGTGCCTGGAGTGCCCTAGGGGAGGGTTTGGAAAACACTGAAGCTTTCTTT. It translates to CAWSALGEGLENTEAFF.

The chain links TRBV30 to TRBJ1-2; D is ambiguous. The CDR3 is 13 residues long. The germline V gene encodes CDR1 GTSNPN and CDR2 SVGIG (reference sequence). Trimming removed 3 bases at V and 8 bases at J, with 16 bases between. As DNA, the CDR3 is TGTGCCTGGAGCCTCGGGGAGGTGAGGGGCTACACCTTC. Its translation is CAWSLGEVRGYTF.

The chain employs TRBV11-2 and TRBJ2-1; 11 bases are shared with TRBD2. This CDR3 has 17 amino acids. The trim removed 5 bases at V and 1 base at J, leaving 7 bases unmatched. Germline V CDR1 and CDR2: SGHAT, FQNNGV. The CDR3 bases are TGTGCCAGCAGCCCGAGGACTAGCGGGCTTTCCTACAATGAGCAGTTCTTC. Amino acids: CASSPRTSGLSYNEQFF.

The rearrangement links TRBV7-9 to TRBJ2-7; D possibly corresponds to TRBD1 (5 bases). Germline V gene sequence: CDR1 SEHNR, CDR2 FQNEAQ (reference sequence). This CDR3 comprises 14 residues. V was shortened by 2 bases and J by 2 bases, with 10 bases between the two germline ends. The CDR3 protein is CASSLRAGPYEQYF. Written as DNA, the CDR3 is TGTGCCAGCAGCTTAAGGGCAGGGCCCTACGAGCAGTACTTC.

This clone came up once. V usage is TRBV28 and J usage is TRBJ2-2, with D possibly TRBD2 on 6 matching bases. The CDR3 totals 16 residues. Trimming stripped 5 bases from V and 4 bases from J, with 17 bases between. Germline V gene data show CDR1 as MDHEN and CDR2 as SYDVKM. As DNA, the CDR3 is TGTGCCAGCAGTCCCGCGGGCCTAGCGAGCACCGGGGAGCTGTTTTTT. Its protein is CASSPAGLASTGELFF.